A single sample gave rise to the 20 T cell receptor beta chains below, sequenced in a study of blood T cells in healthy people across ages. A second PCR of about 7 to 11 cycles used a sample-barcoded 5' primer and a J-beta primer mix. TCRdb called the 5' RACE reads again in MiXCR, with one record for every CDR3 protein. The data contain 1.2 million to 1.5 million distinct CDR3 sequences, roughly 59% of them singletons. Sequences were obtained from blood. The receptors stem from a man younger than 30 in good health.

The chain is built from TRBV2 and TRBJ2-5; TRBD1 is a possible D gene (6 bases). The end of the DNA is better explained by TRBJ2-7, so the J call may be wrong. Germline CDR1 and CDR2: SNHLY and FYNNEI. This CDR3 region has 15 residues. Here the CDR3 reads CASSEGVTGLGEQYF. The CDR3 nucleotides are TGTGCCAGCAGTGAGGGGGTGACAGGTCTTGGCGAGCAGTACTTC.

This chain uses TRBV20-1 with TRBJ2-5; 7 bases align to TRBD1. With the DNA end fitting TRBJ2-7 better, the J assignment may be wrong. The CDR3 spans 14 residues. Germline V gene sequence: CDR1 DFQATT, CDR2 SNEGSKA (reference sequence). CDR3 protein: CSADRVRLSDEQYF. CDR3 in DNA: TGCAGTGCTGACAGGGTACGACTTTCTGACGAGCAGTACTTC.

The chain joins TRBV4-2 to TRBJ2-3; D gene unclear. Germline loops: CDR1 LGHNA, CDR2 YNFKEQ. The CDR3 spans 15 residues. The germline V and J ends were trimmed by 0 bases and 4 bases, with 11 bases remaining between them. CDR3 DNA sequence: TGTGCCAGCAGCCAAGAGGTCTGGGGTCCAGATACGCAGTATTTT. As protein: CASSQEVWGPDTQYF.

A few counts support this clonotype. The chain combines TRBV12-3 or TRBV12-4 with TRBJ2-7; perhaps D is TRBD1 or TRBD2 (6 bases each). The V gene lost 0 bases and the J gene lost 12 bases, with 12 bases spanning the gap. The CDR3 has 12 residues. The CDR3 here is CASSLARGPRYF. The CDR3 DNA reads as TGTGCCAGCAGTTTAGCCCGGGGGCCGCGGTACTTC.

J is TRBJ1-4 and V is TRBV29-1; D remains unclear. V was trimmed by 4 bases and J by 7 bases, leaving 7 bases between them. CDR1 is SQVTM, CDR2 ANQGSEA, per germline. The CDR3 extends over 11 amino acids. The CDR3 sequence: CSVGVAEKLFF. In DNA, the CDR3 is TGCAGCGTTGGGGTTGCTGAAAAACTGTTTTTT. The whole variable domain, filled in from reference TRBV29-1 and TRBJ1-4, reads SAVISQKPSRDICQRGTSLTIQCQVDSQVTMMFWYRQQPGQSLTLIATANQGSEATYESGFVIDKFPISRPNLTFSTLTVSNMSPEDSSIYLCSVGVAEKLFFGSGTQLSVL.

This chain uses TRBV27 with TRBJ2-7, with D uncertain. The V gene's germline CDR1 is MNHEY and CDR2 SMNVEV (reference sequence). V was pared by 4 bases and J by 1 base, with 8 bases between. CDR3 length: 13 residues. CDR3 protein: CASSWASSYEQYF. The CDR3 bases are TGTGCCAGCAGTTGGGCCAGTTCCTACGAGCAGTACTTC.

J is TRBJ1-5 and V is TRBV7-2, with 7 bases identical to TRBD1. CDR1 and CDR2 (germline): SGHTA, FQGNSA. V was clipped by 5 bases and J by 5 bases; unmatched bases: 6. The CDR3 runs to 14 residues. Here the CDR3 reads CASSPEGAYQPQHF. CDR3 DNA sequence: TGTGCCAGCAGCCCCGAGGGGGCTTATCAGCCCCAGCATTTT.

V gene TRBV4-2 combines with J gene TRBJ2-7, with 14 bases aligning to TRBD2. CDR1 and CDR2 from the germline V gene are LGHNA and YNFKEQ. The trim removed 4 bases at V and 5 bases at J, leaving 1 base unmatched. CDR3 size: 14 residues. CDR3 sequence (DNA): TGTGCCAGCAGCCTGACTAGCGGGGGGGACGAGCAGTACTTC. This encodes CASSLTSGGDEQYF.

Written as DNA, the CDR3 is TGCAGTGCTAAGGCCAGGGGGATAAACACTGAAGCTTTCTTT. Residues: CSAKARGINTEAFF. The V gene is TRBV20-1, the J gene TRBJ1-1, with 7 bases matching TRBD1. The CDR3 length is 14 residues. V lost 4 bases, J lost 2 bases, and 7 bases stayed unmatched. Germline V CDR1 and CDR2: DFQATT, SNEGSKA (reference sequence).

The chain has TRBV11-2 and TRBJ1-2; D possibly corresponds to TRBD1 (5 bases). V lost 5 bases, J lost 8 bases, and 21 bases lay in between. Per germline, CDR1 SGHAT and CDR2 FQNNGV. The CDR3 covers 15 residues. CDR3 sequence: CASSTTGAVIQGYTF. In DNA form, the CDR3 reads TGTGCCAGCAGCACCACCGGGGCCGTTATTCAGGGCTACACCTTC.

The rearrangement uses TRBV15 and TRBJ2-3; D is unresolved. CDR3 size: 15 residues. V lost 0 bases, J lost 4 bases, and 11 bases lay in between. Looked up from germline, CDR1 is LNHNV and CDR2 is YYDKDF (reference sequence). The CDR3 reads CATSRDLRAPDTQYF. The CDR3 DNA follows: TGTGCCACCAGCAGAGATCTTAGGGCGCCAGATACGCAGTATTTT.

This sequence joins TRBV27 and TRBJ2-5, with a weak D call TRBD2 (5 bases). Trimming shortened V by 5 bases and J by 5 bases, and 21 bases separated the two germline ends. Germline CDR1 and CDR2: MNHEY and SMNVEV (reference sequence). This CDR3 contains 16 residues. DNA of the CDR3: TGTGCCAGCAGTCCGAGAGATCGGGATCTACGGGAGACCCAGTACTTC. Protein product: CASSPRDRDLRETQYF.

The rearrangement uses TRBV10-3 and TRBJ1-4; D call uncertain. CDR3 length: 13 amino acids. Per the germline V gene, CDR1 is ENHRY and CDR2 is SYGVKD. Trimming shortened V by 3 bases and J by 8 bases, and 10 bases separated the two germline ends. CDR3 coding DNA: TGTGCCATCAGTGAACGGGGTGGGGAAAAACTGTTTTTT. The encoded protein is CAISERGGEKLFF.

This chain joins TRBV20-1 and TRBJ2-1; D remains unclear. V was cut by 7 bases and J by 8 bases, with 21 bases left in between. The germline gives CDR1 DFQATT, CDR2 SNEGSKA (reference sequence). The length of the CDR3 is 14 residues. CDR3 region: CSVPRASFGDEQFF. CDR3 DNA sequence: TGCAGTGTCCCAAGGGCTAGTTTTGGAGATGAGCAGTTCTTC.

J is TRBJ2-1 and V is TRBV7-6; unclear D gene. V was pared by 1 base and J by 5 bases, with 12 bases between. The CDR3 runs 15 residues. From germline, CDR1 is SGHVS and CDR2 FNYEAQ. This CDR3 reads CASSLGGSGHNEQFF. CDR3 sequence (DNA): TGTGCCAGCAGCTTAGGTGGGTCAGGCCACAATGAGCAGTTCTTC.

The chain is built from TRBV11-1 and TRBJ2-3; 7 bases agree with TRBD2. The CDR3 loop spans 12 amino acids. With V trimmed by 6 bases and J by 7 bases, 4 bases remained unmatched. The germline CDR1 and CDR2 sequences are SGHAT and FQDESV (reference sequence). CDR3 nucleotide sequence: TGTGCCAGCAGTCCGCGGGGGAATACGCAGTATTTT. Its translation is CASSPRGNTQYF.

The chain recombines TRBV28 with TRBJ2-5; 11 bases map to TRBD1. The J call may not be correct, given that the DNA end is closer to TRBJ2-7. CDR3 length equals 15 residues. Germline V gives CDR1 MDHEN, CDR2 SYDVKM. The CDR3 region has the DNA TGTGCCAGCAGTTTTCGGACAGGGGGCCTCTACGAGCAGTACTTC. Translated: CASSFRTGGLYEQYF.

Only a few counts were recorded for this clonotype. The genes are TRBV29-1 and TRBJ1-1; D remains unclear. V lost 4 bases and J 6 bases, leaving 18 bases between the germline ends. Germline CDR1 SQVTM, CDR2 ANQGSEA. There are 14 residues in the CDR3. This CDR3 reads CSVASGTVTAEAFF. The CDR3 coding sequence is TGCAGCGTTGCATCAGGAACAGTAACGGCTGAAGCTTTCTTT.

This rearrangement joins TRBV20-1 to TRBJ2-1; TRBD2 matches 7 bases. The CDR3 totals 12 residues. V gave up 6 bases and J gave up 6 bases; unmatched junction bases: 5. The germline gives CDR1 DFQATT, CDR2 SNEGSKA (reference sequence). CDR3 amino acids: CSAVLALNEQFF. The CDR3 DNA is TGCAGTGCGGTACTAGCGCTCAATGAGCAGTTCTTC.

The rearrangement links TRBV20-1 to TRBJ2-5; 10 bases agree with TRBD2. The CDR3 sequence is 16 residues long. Per germline, CDR1 DFQATT and CDR2 SNEGSKA (reference sequence). V lost 5 bases to trimming and J lost 0 bases; unmatched junction nucleotides: 9. The CDR3: CSAQLWGLAYQETQYF. CDR3 nucleotide sequence: TGCAGTGCTCAGCTATGGGGACTAGCGTACCAAGAGACCCAGTACTTC.